This entry lists 17 T cell receptor beta chains sequenced from one sample in a study of T cell clones after liver transplantation. Clones were sequenced by immunoSEQ multiplex PCR, and TCRdb holds only the in-frame ones, with some missing. The sample yields tens of thousands of clones, 70% to 85% seen once. Sequenced material: CD4+ T cells from blood, taken about 46 months after liver transplant. Receptor source: a human patient who received a liver transplant. Some T cells may arise from the graft donor.

This chain connects TRBV13 to TRBJ2-1; D could derive from TRBD1 or TRBD2 (6 bases each). The V end lost 5 bases, the J end lost 9 bases, and 23 bases lay between the germline ends. Germline CDR1 PRHDT, CDR2 FYEKMQ (reference sequence). The CDR3 covers 16 residues. The CDR3 DNA is TGTGCCAGCAGCCGCTGGGGGGCCGGTTCTTCTGGTGAGCAGTTCTTC. Translated: CASSRWGAGSSGEQFF.

This clone appeared a few times. This chain links TRBV11-2 with TRBJ2-5; TRBD1 is a possible D gene (6 bases). The germline V and J ends were trimmed by 3 bases and 2 bases, with 13 bases remaining between them. The CDR3 is made up of 15 amino acids. Germline CDR1 SGHAT, CDR2 FQNNGV. CDR3 nucleotides: TGTGCCAGCAGCTTCGGACAGCTAACTCAAGAGACCCAGTACTTC. Translation gives CASSFGQLTQETQYF.

The rearrangement links TRBV6-5 to TRBJ2-7, with D possibly called TRBD1 or TRBD2 (5 bases each). CDR1 is MNHEY, CDR2 SVGAGI, per germline. CDR3 length: 14 amino acids. Trimming took 4 bases from V and 4 from J, leaving 14 bases between them. The CDR3 DNA follows: TGTGCCAGCAGTTGGTCGGGGACGAGTTACGAGCAGTACTTC. It translates to CASSWSGTSYEQYF.

The rearrangement joins TRBV28 to TRBJ1-5, with 7 bases fitting TRBD1. The CDR3 is made up of 15 amino acids. Germline trimming cut 8 bases from V and 4 bases from J; bases unmatched to any gene: 11. Germline loops: CDR1 MDHEN, CDR2 SYDVKM. The CDR3 nucleotides are TGTGCCAGCTACCCGAGGAGGGGGCCTAATCAGCCCCAGCATTTT. This sequence encodes CASYPRRGPNQPQHF.

This clone was detected only once. The gene calls are TRBV29-1 and TRBJ2-2; 8 bases are a match to TRBD2. Trimming at V came to 1 base and at J to 7 bases, leaving 2 bases not matched to a gene. The CDR3 is 13 amino acids. Germline-derived CDR1 and CDR2 are SQVTM and ANQGSEA. CDR3 nucleotides: TGCAGCGTTGAAGGTAGCGGGGTCGGGGAGCTGTTTTTT. This gives the protein CSVEGSGVGELFF.

The chain recombines TRBV7-7 with TRBJ2-1; D possibly corresponds to TRBD2 (5 bases). The V end was cut by 1 base, the J end by 10 bases, with 11 bases between. Germline CDR1 SSHAT, CDR2 FNYEAQ (reference sequence). This CDR3 spans 13 amino acids. The CDR3 here is CASSLDTGGEQFF. The CDR3 nucleotides are TGTGCCAGCAGCTTAGATACGGGCGGGGAGCAGTTCTTC. Supplemented by reference TRBV7-7 and TRBJ2-1, the full variable domain reads GAGVSQSPRYKVTKRGQDVTLRCDPISSHATLYWYQQALGQGPEFLTYFNYEAQPDKSGLPSDRFSAERPEGSISTLTIQRTEQRDSAMYRCASSLDTGGEQFFGPGTRLTVL.

This clone was observed a handful of times. The CDR3: CASSLAVSLAGEQFF. The DNA of the CDR3 is TGCGCCAGCAGCTTGGCCGTATCGCTAGCCGGTGAGCAGTTCTTC. V is TRBV5-1 and J is TRBJ2-1; the D gene is possibly TRBD2 (5 bases). Germline V gene data show CDR1 as SGHRS and CDR2 as YFSETQ. CDR3 length: 15 residues. V lost 0 bases to trimming and J lost 9 bases, with 16 bases between them.

The chain recombines TRBV7-9 with TRBJ1-4; D not resolved. The CDR3 has 14 amino acids. Per the germline V gene, CDR1 is SEHNR and CDR2 is FQNEAQ (reference sequence). V lost 5 bases to trimming and J lost 8 bases, with 15 bases between them. CDR3 sequence: CASSGRWGEEKLFF. DNA of the CDR3: TGTGCCAGCAGCGGGCGTTGGGGAGAGGAAAAACTGTTTTTT.

This clone has a handful of counts. The chain joins TRBV19 to TRBJ1-5; 7 nucleotides match TRBD1. CDR3 size: 15 residues. V trimming: 3 bases; J trimming: 7 bases; junction bases outside the gene matches: 9. Germline values: CDR1 LNHDA, CDR2 SQIVND (reference sequence). The CDR3 DNA reads as TGTGCCAGTAGTATGGGCGGGACAGCGGGCCAGCCCCAGCATTTT. Residues: CASSMGGTAGQPQHF.

This clone was seen a few times. The chain employs TRBV4-3 and TRBJ2-7; TRBD1 might be the D (5 bases). V was trimmed by 1 base and J by 2 bases, leaving 12 bases between them. The CDR3 covers 15 residues. The germline CDR1 and CDR2 sequences are LGHNA and YSLEER. The chain's CDR3 is CASSQVYGAAYEQYF. Written as DNA, the CDR3 is TGCGCCAGCAGCCAAGTTTATGGGGCCGCCTACGAGCAGTACTTC.

J is TRBJ2-1 and V is TRBV6-1; the D gene is possibly TRBD2 (7 bases). Germline loops: CDR1 MNHNS, CDR2 SASEGT. The ends were cut back, 6 bases at V and 6 bases at J, with 15 bases in the middle. The CDR3 sequence is 14 residues long. The CDR3 region is CASRGGLAVNEQFF. CDR3 nucleotides: TGTGCCAGCAGGGGGGGGCTAGCAGTCAATGAGCAGTTCTTC.

This clone showed up just once. The chain uses TRBV11-2 and TRBJ2-6; D remains ambiguous. V was clipped by 1 base and J by 2 bases, with 6 bases between them. The CDR3 totals 15 residues. The germline V gene encodes CDR1 SGHAT and CDR2 FQNNGV. The DNA of the CDR3 is TGTGCCAGCAGCTTAGCGGGTGCTGGGGCCAACGTCCTGACTTTC. Protein product: CASSLAGAGANVLTF.

The chain is built from TRBV7-9 and TRBJ1-2, with TRBD1 as a possible D gene (5 bases). Germline V CDR1 and CDR2: SEHNR, FQNEAQ (reference sequence). The CDR3 extends over 14 amino acids. Trimming removed 1 base at V and 8 bases at J, with 14 bases between. The CDR3 reads CASSLGGSGVGYTF. The DNA for the CDR3 is TGTGCCAGCAGCTTAGGAGGCTCGGGGGTCGGCTACACCTTC. Variable domain in full (rest from reference TRBV7-9 and TRBJ1-2): DTGVSQNPRHKITKRGQNVTFRCDPISEHNRLYWYRQTLGQGPEFLTYFQNEAQLEKSRLLSDRFSAERPKGSFSTLEIQRTEQGDSAMYLCASSLGGSGVGYTFGSGTRLTVV.

The V gene is TRBV11-2, the J gene TRBJ1-2, with 8 bases matching TRBD1. Losses at the gene ends were 5 bases for V and 5 bases for J; bases not matched to a gene: 10. CDR1 and CDR2 from the germline V gene are SGHAT and FQNNGV. This CDR3 comprises 15 residues. This CDR3 is CASSPSQGVLYGYTF. The DNA of the CDR3 is TGTGCCAGCAGCCCTTCACAGGGGGTATTGTATGGCTACACCTTC.

The chain carries TRBV4-1 and TRBJ1-1, with D possibly being TRBD1 (5 bases). In germline, CDR1 is MGHRA, CDR2 YSYEKL. The CDR3 extends over 17 amino acids. Trimming took off 4 bases at V and 1 base at J, with 19 bases between the two ends. In DNA form, the CDR3 reads TGCGCCAGCAGCCCGTCCGGGTCAGGGCGCCGGAACACTGAAGCTTTCTTT. This sequence encodes CASSPSGSGRRNTEAFF.

This chain connects TRBV28 to TRBJ2-1; possibly TRBD1 for D (5 bases). This CDR3 spans 13 amino acids. Between the trimmed V and J ends, which lost 3 bases and 2 bases, there was a span of 5 bases. Germline assignment: CDR1 MDHEN and CDR2 SYDVKM. DNA for the CDR3: TGTGCCAGCAGTTTGGACACCTACAATGAGCAGTTCTTC. Protein product: CASSLDTYNEQFF.

The chain is built from TRBV5-1 and TRBJ2-5, with 7 bases fitting TRBD2. Germline V gene data show CDR1 as SGHRS and CDR2 as YFSETQ. The CDR3 has 15 residues. V was pared by 0 bases and J by 5 bases, with 7 bases of the junction left unmatched. CDR3 coding DNA: TGCGCCAGCAGCTTGGACGGGGGGTCCTGGGAGACCCAGTACTTC. Translation: CASSLDGGSWETQYF.